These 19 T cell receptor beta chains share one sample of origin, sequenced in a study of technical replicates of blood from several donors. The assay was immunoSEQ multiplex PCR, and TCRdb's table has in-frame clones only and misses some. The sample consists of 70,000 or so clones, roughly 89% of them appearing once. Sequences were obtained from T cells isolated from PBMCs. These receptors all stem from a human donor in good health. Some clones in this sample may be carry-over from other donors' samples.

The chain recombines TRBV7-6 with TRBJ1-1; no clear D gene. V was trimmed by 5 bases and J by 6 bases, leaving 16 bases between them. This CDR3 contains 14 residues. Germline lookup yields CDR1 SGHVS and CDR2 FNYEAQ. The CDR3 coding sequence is TGTGCCAGCAGCCCCATCCGGGGTAGGTCTGAAGCTTTCTTT. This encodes CASSPIRGRSEAFF.

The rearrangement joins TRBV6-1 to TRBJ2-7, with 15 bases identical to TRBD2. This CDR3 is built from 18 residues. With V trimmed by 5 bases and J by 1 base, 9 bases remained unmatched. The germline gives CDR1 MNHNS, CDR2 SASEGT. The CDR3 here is CASSKGLAGGPGSYEQYF. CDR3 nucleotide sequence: TGTGCCAGCAGTAAAGGACTAGCGGGAGGGCCGGGGTCCTACGAGCAGTACTTC.

CDR3 DNA: TGCGCCAGCAGCCAAGTACTAGCGGGACCCTACGAGCAGTACTTC. Amino acids: CASSQVLAGPYEQYF. The rearrangement uses TRBV4-1 and TRBJ2-7, with 10 positions matching TRBD2. The CDR3 spans 15 residues. Germline CDR1 is MGHRA and CDR2 is YSYEKL. V dropped 1 base and J dropped 2; count of bases not matched to a gene: 2.

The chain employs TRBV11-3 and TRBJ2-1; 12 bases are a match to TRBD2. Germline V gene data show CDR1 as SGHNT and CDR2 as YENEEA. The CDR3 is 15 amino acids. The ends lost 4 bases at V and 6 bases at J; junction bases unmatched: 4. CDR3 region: CASSYPSGGANEQFF. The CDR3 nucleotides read TGTGCCAGCAGCTACCCTAGCGGGGGGGCCAATGAGCAGTTCTTC.

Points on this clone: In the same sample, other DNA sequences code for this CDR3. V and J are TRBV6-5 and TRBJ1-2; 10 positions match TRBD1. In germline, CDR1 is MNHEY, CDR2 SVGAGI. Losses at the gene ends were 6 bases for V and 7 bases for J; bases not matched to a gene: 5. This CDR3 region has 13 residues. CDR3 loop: CASRTGGASGYTF. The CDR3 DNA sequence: TGTGCCAGCAGGACAGGGGGCGCGTCTGGCTACACCTTC.

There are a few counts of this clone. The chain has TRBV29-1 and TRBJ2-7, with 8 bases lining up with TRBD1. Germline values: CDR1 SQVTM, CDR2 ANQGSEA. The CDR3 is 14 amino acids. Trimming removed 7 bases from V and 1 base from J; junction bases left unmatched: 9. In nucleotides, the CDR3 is TGCAGCGCCATGCCAGGGGGCTCTTCCTACGAGCAGTACTTC. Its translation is CSAMPGGSSYEQYF.

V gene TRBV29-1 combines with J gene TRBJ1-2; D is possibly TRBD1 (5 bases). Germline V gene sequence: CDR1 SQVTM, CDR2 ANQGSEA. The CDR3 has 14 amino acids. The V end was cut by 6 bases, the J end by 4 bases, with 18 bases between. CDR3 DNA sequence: TGCAGCGTCACCAGCGCGGGGGTGTTCTATGGCTACACCTTC. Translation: CSVTSAGVFYGYTF. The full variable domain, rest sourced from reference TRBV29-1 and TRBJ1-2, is SAVISQKPSRDICQRGTSLTIQCQVDSQVTMMFWYRQQPGQSLTLIATANQGSEATYESGFVIDKFPISRPNLTFSTLTVSNMSPEDSSIYLCSVTSAGVFYGYTFGSGTRLTVV.

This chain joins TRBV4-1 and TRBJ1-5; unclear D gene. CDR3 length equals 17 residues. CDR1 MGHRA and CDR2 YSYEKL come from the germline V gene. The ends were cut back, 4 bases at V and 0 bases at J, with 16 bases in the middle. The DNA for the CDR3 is TGCGCCAGCAGCCGGTTAATGCGGGCGTATAGCAATCAGCCCCAGCATTTT. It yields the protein CASSRLMRAYSNQPQHF.

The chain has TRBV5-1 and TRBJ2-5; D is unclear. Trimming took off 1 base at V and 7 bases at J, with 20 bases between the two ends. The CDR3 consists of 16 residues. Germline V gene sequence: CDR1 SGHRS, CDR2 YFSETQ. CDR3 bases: TGCGCCAGCAGCTTGAGCGCGACTCCTGGTCGCGCGACCCAGTACTTC. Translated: CASSLSATPGRATQYF.

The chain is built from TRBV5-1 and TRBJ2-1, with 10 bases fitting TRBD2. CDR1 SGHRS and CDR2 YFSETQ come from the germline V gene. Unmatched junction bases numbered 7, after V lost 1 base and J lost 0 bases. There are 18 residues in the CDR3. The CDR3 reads CASSLRTSGFSSYNEQFF. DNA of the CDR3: TGCGCCAGCAGCTTGAGGACTAGCGGCTTTTCCTCCTACAATGAGCAGTTCTTC.

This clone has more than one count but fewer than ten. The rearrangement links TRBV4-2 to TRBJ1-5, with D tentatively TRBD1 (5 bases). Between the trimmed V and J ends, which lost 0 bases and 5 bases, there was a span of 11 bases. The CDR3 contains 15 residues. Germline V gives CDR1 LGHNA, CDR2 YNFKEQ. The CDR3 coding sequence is TGTGCCAGCAGCCAAGACAGGGCATCGTATCAGCCCCAGCATTTT. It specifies CASSQDRASYQPQHF.

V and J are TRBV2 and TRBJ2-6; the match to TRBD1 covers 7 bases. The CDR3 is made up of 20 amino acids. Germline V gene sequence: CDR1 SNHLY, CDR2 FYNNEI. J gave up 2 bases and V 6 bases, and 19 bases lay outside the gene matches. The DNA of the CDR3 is TGTGCCAGCAGCAAAAAACACAGGGGATTTTCCCCTCCTGGGGCCAACGTCCTGACTTTC. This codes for CASSKKHRGFSPPGANVLTF.

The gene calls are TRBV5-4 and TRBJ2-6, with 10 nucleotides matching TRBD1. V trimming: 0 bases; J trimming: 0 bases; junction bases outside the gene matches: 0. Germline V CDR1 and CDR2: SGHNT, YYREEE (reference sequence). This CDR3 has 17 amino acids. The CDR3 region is CASSLGQGASGANVLTF. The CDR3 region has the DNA TGTGCCAGCAGCTTGGGACAGGGGGCCTCTGGGGCCAACGTCCTGACTTTC.

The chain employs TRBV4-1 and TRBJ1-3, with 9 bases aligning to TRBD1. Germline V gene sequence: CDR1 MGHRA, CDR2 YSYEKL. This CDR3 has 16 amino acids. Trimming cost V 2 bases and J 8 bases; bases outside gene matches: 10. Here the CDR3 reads CASSQPSRDREDTIYF. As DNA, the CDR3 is TGCGCCAGCAGCCAACCCTCCCGGGACAGGGAAGACACCATATATTTT.

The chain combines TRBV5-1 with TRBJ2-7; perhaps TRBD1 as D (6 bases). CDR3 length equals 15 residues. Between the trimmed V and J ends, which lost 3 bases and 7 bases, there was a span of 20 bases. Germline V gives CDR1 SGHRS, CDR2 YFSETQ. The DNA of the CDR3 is TGCGCCAGCAGCTCGGTGGGACAAGGGTTGAGTGAGCAGTACTTC. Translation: CASSSVGQGLSEQYF.

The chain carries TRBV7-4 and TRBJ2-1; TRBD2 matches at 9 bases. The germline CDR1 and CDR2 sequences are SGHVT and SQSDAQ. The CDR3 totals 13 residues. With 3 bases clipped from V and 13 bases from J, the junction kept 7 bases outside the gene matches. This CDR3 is CASSFAGGPSQFF. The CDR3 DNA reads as TGTGCCAGCAGCTTCGCGGGAGGGCCATCTCAGTTCTTC.

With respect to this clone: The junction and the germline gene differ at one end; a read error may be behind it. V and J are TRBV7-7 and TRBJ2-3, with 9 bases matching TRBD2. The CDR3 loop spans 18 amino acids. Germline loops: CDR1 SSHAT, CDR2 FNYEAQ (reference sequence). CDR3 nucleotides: TGTGCTAGCAGCTTGGGAGCGGGGGGCCGACGTAGCACAGATACGCAGTATTTT. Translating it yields CASSLGAGGRRSTDTQYF.

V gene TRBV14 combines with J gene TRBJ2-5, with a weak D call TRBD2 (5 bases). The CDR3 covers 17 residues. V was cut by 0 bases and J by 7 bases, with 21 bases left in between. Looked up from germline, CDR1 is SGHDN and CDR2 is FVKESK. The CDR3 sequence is CASSQENSTRLPRTQYF. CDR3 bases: TGTGCCAGCAGCCAAGAGAATAGCACCAGACTACCTCGGACCCAGTACTTC.

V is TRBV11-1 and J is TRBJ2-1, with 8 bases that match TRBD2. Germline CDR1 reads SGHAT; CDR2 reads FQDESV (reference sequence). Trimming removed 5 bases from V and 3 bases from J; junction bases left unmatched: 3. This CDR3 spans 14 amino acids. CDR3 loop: CASSTRGGYNEQFF. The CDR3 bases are TGTGCCAGCAGCACCCGGGGGGGCTACAATGAGCAGTTCTTC.